This TCR beta chain was profiled in a study of T cell repertoires in cytomegalovirus infection. Across the whole study: Newly reported HLA-C-restricted and thoroughly characterized HLA-B-restricted CMV epitopes were employed. It can be stated that public TCR beta signatures indicated CMV infection as well as a matching HLA type.

Whole-study results and caveats: HLA-C-restricted CMV clonotypes gave the most frequent clonotype in two of eight donors. The study identified carriers of CMV plus the relevant HLA from cumulative public TCR beta family frequency.

This clonotype has more than one count but fewer than ten. Its antigen is not known. Germline CDR1 reads MDHEN; CDR2 reads SYDVKM. CDR3 size: 15 residues. V was pared by 5 bases and J by 3 bases, with 15 bases between. Via MiXCR, TCRdb re-called the reads, giving one row per CDR3 protein. The sample lists approximately 83,000 distinct CDR3 sequences; roughly 25% were seen once. V usage is TRBV28 and J usage is TRBJ2-3; D not resolved. The source was CD8+ T cells from cultured PBMCs, collected from culture after CMV antigen stimulation. The TCR sequence derives from a human donor in good health (CMV status not recorded). Some clones in this sample may be carry-over from other donors' samples. This chain's CDR3 is CASSPSGLETDTQYF. For the CDR3, the DNA is TGTGCCAGCAGTCCCTCGGGCCTGGAGACAGATACGCAGTATTTT.